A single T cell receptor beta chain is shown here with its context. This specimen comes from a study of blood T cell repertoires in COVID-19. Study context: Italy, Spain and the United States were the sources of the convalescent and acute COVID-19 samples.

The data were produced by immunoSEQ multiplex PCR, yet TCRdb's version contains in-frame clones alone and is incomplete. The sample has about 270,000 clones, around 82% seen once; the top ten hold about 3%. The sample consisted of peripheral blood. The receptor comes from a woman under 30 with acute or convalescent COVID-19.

DNA of the CDR3: TGTGCCAGCAGTTCCTACGGGGGCTACACCTTC. Amino acid sequence: CASSSYGGYTF. The chain links TRBV12-3 or TRBV12-4 to TRBJ1-2; no clear D gene. Trimming stripped 4 bases from V and 8 bases from J, with 8 bases between. The CDR3 is 11 amino acids.